This T cell receptor (beta chain) was found in a study of T cell changes during pregnancy in multiple sclerosis. Repertoires were generated with immunoSEQ multiplex PCR, while TCRdb's copy carries only in-frame clones and drops some. The sample holds some 120,000 clones, approximately 90% seen once. The V gene end was trimmed by 0 bases and the J gene end by 6 bases; junction bases not matched to a gene: 6. Germline V gives CDR1 SGDLS, CDR2 YYNGEE. This CDR3 comprises 15 residues. This TCR derives from a female donor with multiple sclerosis, enrolled in a pregnancy study. This material consisted of peripheral blood, taken in the third trimester of pregnancy. The chain is built from TRBV9 and TRBJ2-1, with 7 positions matching TRBD2. The CDR3 protein is CASSVGLAHTNEQFF. The CDR3 DNA reads TGTGCCAGCAGCGTAGGACTAGCTCATACCAATGAGCAGTTCTTC.